The clone carrying this T cell receptor beta chain turned up a few times. TCRdb redid the calling of the RT-PCR reads with MiXCR, one entry per CDR3 protein. This table has about 540,000 distinct CDR3 sequences, under 30% appearing once. The data originate from a study of response to subunit inactivated influenza vaccine. The sample was also linked to a second study, of T cells expressing NK-cell markers. In that study: UMIs accompanied the 5'RACE template switching by which TCR beta cDNA was made. It was sorted CD3+CD56+NKG2C+, CD3+CD56+NKG2C- and CD3+CD56-NKG2C+ T cells that supplied the TCR beta repertoires. One of eight sequenced donors was HCMV-seronegative; the other seven were seropositive. There remained a lack of clarity about HCMV specificity of expanded NKG2C+ T cell clones.

The clonotype originates from a man between 45 and 60 years old who received an inactivated influenza vaccine. The material sequenced was CD4+ T cells sorted from PBMCs, taken about 11 days after vaccination.

In DNA form, the CDR3 reads TGTGCCAGCAGCTCCTACACAGGGAAGGGAGAGACCCAGTACTTC. Translated, it gives CASSSYTGKGETQYF. This rearrangement joins TRBV7-8 to TRBJ2-5, with D maybe TRBD1 (6 bases). CDR3 size: 15 residues. From germline, CDR1 is SGHVS and CDR2 FQNEAQ. V was trimmed by 4 bases and J by 4 bases, leaving 16 bases between them.